The 28 T cell receptor beta chains in this list originate from one sample, sequenced in a study of post-analysis software for immune sequencing data. These TCRs are of unknown antigen specificity. cDNA libraries of TCR beta carried unique molecular identifiers. TCRdb independently ran MiXCR on the PCR reads; one entry per CDR3 protein. The sample has 400,000 to 500,000 distinct CDR3 sequences, less than 40% seen once. Whole-study results and caveats: The five TRBV segments detected at higher frequency in patients than in controls included TRBV5-6, TRBV5-1 and TRBV20-1.

Specimen: blood. Receptors were obtained from a girl aged 2-10 years with multiple sclerosis.

The chain uses TRBV19 and TRBJ2-1; D call uncertain. The germline V and J ends were trimmed by 4 bases and 6 bases, with 13 bases remaining between them. This CDR3 is built from 14 residues. Germline V gene lookup returns CDR1 LNHDA and CDR2 SQIVND (reference sequence). CDR3 sequence: CASSTGFPPNEQFF. The CDR3 bases are TGTGCCAGTAGTACGGGCTTCCCCCCCAATGAGCAGTTCTTC. The full variable domain, in which reference TRBV19 and TRBJ2-1 provide the parts outside the CDR3, is DGGITQSPKYLFRKEGQNVTLSCEQNLNHDAMYWYRQDPGQGLRLIYYSQIVNDFQKGDIAEGYSVSREKKESFPLTVTSAQKNPTAFYLCASSTGFPPNEQFFGPGTRLTVL.

The V call is TRBV11-2, the J call TRBJ1-2; 7 nucleotides align to TRBD1. Germline assignment: CDR1 SGHAT and CDR2 FQNNGV. CDR3 length: 13 residues. The trim removed 1 base at V and 7 bases at J, leaving 3 bases unmatched. The CDR3 DNA is TGTGCCAGCAGCTTAGCCACAGGGGTTGGCTACACCTTC. Amino acids: CASSLATGVGYTF.

In its sample, this clonotype was seen once. V gene TRBV4-1 combines with J gene TRBJ2-5; D gene uncertain. The end of the DNA is better explained by TRBJ2-7, so the J call may be wrong. The CDR3 loop spans 15 amino acids. In germline, CDR1 is MGHRA, CDR2 YSYEKL. CDR3 protein: CASSQVAGTNYEQYF. The CDR3 DNA reads as TGCGCCAGCAGCCAAGTAGCTGGAACTAACTACGAGCAGTACTTC.

The chain is built from TRBV29-1 and TRBJ1-2, with D perhaps matching TRBD1 (6 bases). The CDR3 has 12 residues. Germline-derived CDR1 and CDR2 are SQVTM and ANQGSEA. Trimming stripped 4 bases from V and 4 bases from J, with 10 bases between. CDR3 region: CSVVGGAYGYTF. The CDR3 DNA is TGCAGCGTTGTGGGGGGGGCCTATGGCTACACCTTC. Drawing the rest from reference TRBV29-1 and TRBJ1-2, the complete variable domain is SAVISQKPSRDICQRGTSLTIQCQVDSQVTMMFWYRQQPGQSLTLIATANQGSEATYESGFVIDKFPISRPNLTFSTLTVSNMSPEDSSIYLCSVVGGAYGYTFGSGTRLTVV.

This clonotype was counted only a few times. The chain carries TRBV12-3 or TRBV12-4 and TRBJ2-1, with D maybe TRBD2 (6 bases). The V end was cut by 1 base, the J end by 8 bases, with 12 bases between. The CDR3 is 14 amino acids. In DNA form, the CDR3 reads TGTGCCAGCAGTTTAGGCGGGACCCCTGATGAGCAGTTCTTC. It encodes CASSLGGTPDEQFF.

This chain joins TRBV27 and TRBJ1-2; weak D call: TRBD1 (5 bases). Germline V gene lookup returns CDR1 MNHEY and CDR2 SMNVEV (reference sequence). The CDR3 sequence is 13 residues long. Trimming left V 0 bases short and J 4 bases short, with 6 bases between. The CDR3 reads CASSLSGPYGYTF. The CDR3 DNA is TGTGCCAGCAGTTTATCGGGGCCCTATGGCTACACCTTC.

The V call is TRBV10-3, the J call TRBJ2-1; 13 bases align to TRBD2. The CDR3 sequence is 16 residues long. The junction had 3 bases not matched to a gene; V was cut back by 2 bases and J by 5 bases. Germline assignment: CDR1 ENHRY and CDR2 SYGVKD. CDR3 loop: CAISEPGLAGDNEQFF. The DNA for the CDR3 is TGTGCCATCAGTGAGCCCGGACTAGCGGGAGACAATGAGCAGTTCTTC.

This chain links TRBV29-1 with TRBJ2-5; D unclear. The V gene's germline CDR1 is SQVTM and CDR2 ANQGSEA. The V and J ends lost 3 bases and 2 bases respectively, with 10 bases between them. The CDR3 is made up of 13 amino acids. This CDR3 reads CSVERFIQETQYF. As DNA, the CDR3 is TGCAGCGTTGAGCGGTTCATTCAAGAGACCCAGTACTTC. The full variable domain, rest sourced from reference TRBV29-1 and TRBJ2-5, is SAVISQKPSRDICQRGTSLTIQCQVDSQVTMMFWYRQQPGQSLTLIATANQGSEATYESGFVIDKFPISRPNLTFSTLTVSNMSPEDSSIYLCSVERFIQETQYFGPGTRLLVL.

In this sample, this clonotype turned up a few times. The chain carries TRBV20-1 and TRBJ2-3; weak D call: TRBD2 (7 bases). CDR3 length equals 15 residues. Trimming cost V 3 bases and J 4 bases, with 17 bases left between them. Germline V gives CDR1 DFQATT, CDR2 SNEGSKA (reference sequence). The CDR3 bases are TGCAGTGCTAGCCCCCCGCGGCGGGGGCCAGATACGCAGTATTTT. It codes for CSASPPRRGPDTQYF.

The chain uses TRBV12-3 or TRBV12-4 and TRBJ1-1; D possibly corresponds to TRBD1 (5 bases). There are 13 residues in the CDR3. V was clipped by 6 bases and J by 4 bases, with 12 bases between them. This CDR3 is CASSPGRITEAFF. The DNA for the CDR3 is TGTGCCAGCAGCCCAGGGCGCATCACTGAAGCTTTCTTT.

This clonotype was recorded once. The chain has TRBV7-2 and TRBJ2-7; D uncertain. CDR3 length: 12 amino acids. The germline V gene has CDR1 SGHTA and CDR2 FQGNSA. The ends were cut back, 2 bases at V and 7 bases at J, with 9 bases in the middle. CDR3 protein: CASSLRRAEQYF. CDR3 nucleotides: TGTGCCAGCAGCTTACGCCGGGCGGAGCAGTACTTC.

The chain combines TRBV7-9 with TRBJ1-4; D is possibly TRBD1 (6 bases). Germline CDR1 and CDR2: SEHNR and FQNEAQ (reference sequence). The V end was cut by 5 bases, the J end by 5 bases, with 15 bases between. The CDR3 consists of 15 residues. This chain's CDR3 is CASSPHRVINEKLFF. CDR3 DNA sequence: TGTGCCAGCAGCCCCCACAGGGTCATCAATGAAAAACTGTTTTTT.

The chain recombines TRBV29-1 with TRBJ1-1, with TRBD1 matching 7 bases. Germline values: CDR1 SQVTM, CDR2 ANQGSEA. The CDR3 covers 11 residues. The ends lost 5 bases at V and 7 bases at J; junction bases unmatched: 4. CDR3 in DNA: TGCAGCGTTATGACAGGGAATGAAGCTTTCTTT. This codes for CSVMTGNEAFF.

This clonotype was detected a few times. The V and J genes are TRBV12-3 or TRBV12-4 and TRBJ2-1; the D is unclear. V was trimmed by 3 bases and J by 10 bases, leaving 10 bases between them. The CDR3 sequence is 12 residues long. The CDR3 sequence is CASSFQHGEQFF. CDR3 coding DNA: TGTGCCAGCAGTTTTCAACATGGGGAGCAGTTCTTC.

This clonotype was observed a few times. The chain combines TRBV5-1 with TRBJ1-2; the D gene is possibly TRBD1 (6 bases). Germline CDR1 reads SGHRS; CDR2 reads YFSETQ. The V and J ends lost 4 bases and 3 bases respectively, with 10 bases between them. The CDR3 has 13 residues. This CDR3 reads CASSMDSDYGYTF. CDR3 sequence (DNA): TGCGCCAGCAGCATGGACAGCGACTATGGCTACACCTTC.

The sample holds many counts of this clonotype. The CDR3 DNA reads as TGTGCCAGCAGGCTTGGGGGGGGCCGAACCTATGGCTACACCTTC. As protein: CASRLGGGRTYGYTF. The chain is built from TRBV27 and TRBJ1-2, with D possibly matching TRBD1 (6 bases). V shed 6 bases and J shed 4 bases, with 18 bases lying between them. The germline V gene encodes CDR1 MNHEY and CDR2 SMNVEV (reference sequence). CDR3 size: 15 residues.

This clonotype has just a few counts. The J gene is TRBJ2-7, the V gene TRBV15, with D perhaps matching TRBD1 or TRBD2 (5 bases each). This CDR3 contains 17 residues. Per germline, CDR1 LNHNV and CDR2 YYDKDF (reference sequence). Trimming removed 2 bases from V and 0 bases from J, with 17 bases in between. The CDR3 nucleotides read TGTGCCACCAGCAGACAACTACCGGGACGGAGCTCCTACGAGCAGTACTTC. This codes for CATSRQLPGRSSYEQYF.

The J gene is TRBJ2-1, the V gene TRBV20-1; 10 bases map to TRBD2. The ends lost 5 bases at V and 6 bases at J; junction bases unmatched: 7. From germline, CDR1 is DFQATT and CDR2 SNEGSKA (reference sequence). This CDR3 has 14 amino acids. CDR3: CSAEPGLASNEQFF. The CDR3 nucleotides are TGCAGTGCTGAACCGGGACTAGCGTCCAATGAGCAGTTCTTC.

This clonotype appeared a single time. The chain joins TRBV10-3 to TRBJ1-5, with D tentatively TRBD1 (5 bases). The germline CDR1 and CDR2 sequences are ENHRY and SYGVKD. CDR3 length equals 15 residues. The V and J ends lost 4 bases and 0 bases respectively, with 10 bases between them. The CDR3 sequence: CAISADTLSNQPQHF. The CDR3 nucleotides are TGTGCCATCAGTGCGGACACACTTAGCAATCAGCCCCAGCATTTT.

This chain connects TRBV5-6 to TRBJ2-5; the match to TRBD2 covers 9 bases. The length of the CDR3 is 15 residues. The V and J ends lost 4 bases and 5 bases, in that order; junction bases with no gene match: 9. Germline V lookup: CDR1 SGHDT, CDR2 YYEEEE. CDR3 nucleotide sequence: TGTGCCAGCAGCACCATAGCGGGGGTGGCGGAGACCCAGTACTTC. It is translated as CASSTIAGVAETQYF.

The V gene is TRBV20-1, the J gene TRBJ2-1; 10 positions agree with TRBD2. The junction had 7 bases not matched to a gene; V was cut back by 2 bases and J by 9 bases. CDR1 and CDR2 from the germline V gene are DFQATT and SNEGSKA (reference sequence). The CDR3 extends over 14 amino acids. Here the CDR3 DNA reads TGCAGTGCTAGACCTAGCGGGAGATACGGTGAGCAGTTCTTC. Protein: CSARPSGRYGEQFF.

The rearrangement joins TRBV27 to TRBJ2-5; the match to TRBD2 covers 13 bases. Germline CDR1 and CDR2: MNHEY and SMNVEV (reference sequence). V dropped 2 bases and J dropped 5; count of bases not matched to a gene: 8. The length of the CDR3 is 17 residues. The CDR3 reads CASSLGPVGLAGETQYF. The DNA for the CDR3 is TGTGCCAGCAGTTTAGGTCCCGTGGGACTAGCGGGGGAGACCCAGTACTTC.

Concerning this clonotype itself: One junction end does not reproduce the germline sequence, and a read error may be involved. The chain recombines TRBV28 with TRBJ2-1; TRBD2 aligns across 13 bases. The germline CDR1 and CDR2 sequences are MDHEN and SYDVKM. This CDR3 is 17 amino acids long. CDR3 bases: TGTGTCAGCAGTCCTACAGGGACTAGCGGGGTCTACAATGAGCAGTTCTTC. It translates to CVSSPTGTSGVYNEQFF. The variable domain in full, with the rest retrieved from reference TRBV28 and TRBJ2-1, is DVKVTQSSRYLVKRTGEKVFLECVQDMDHENMFWYRQDPGLGLRLIYFSYDVKMKEKGDIPEGYSVSREKKERFSLILESASTNQTSMYLCVSSPTGTSGVYNEQFFGPGTRLTVL.

The chain joins TRBV13 to TRBJ2-7; 8 bases are a match to TRBD2. CDR1 and CDR2 (germline): PRHDT, FYEKMQ (reference sequence). V gave up 5 bases and J gave up 0 bases; unmatched junction bases: 12. CDR3 length equals 17 residues. Here the CDR3 reads CASSPPLGGRFSYEQYF. Written as DNA, the CDR3 is TGTGCCAGCAGCCCCCCTCTCGGCGGGAGGTTCTCCTACGAGCAGTACTTC.

The chain is built from TRBV12-3 or TRBV12-4 and TRBJ1-1; D remains ambiguous. The length of the CDR3 is 13 residues. V gave up 5 bases and J gave up 4 bases, with 11 bases separating them. CDR3 nucleotides: TGTGCCAGCAGTGCCGGGTCGAGCACTGAAGCTTTCTTT. This encodes CASSAGSSTEAFF.

This clonotype was detected only a few times. The chain has TRBV6-2 or TRBV6-3 and TRBJ2-5, with D perhaps matching TRBD1 or TRBD2 (6 bases each). V lost 2 bases to trimming and J lost 6 bases, with 13 bases between them. Germline-derived CDR1 and CDR2 are MNHEY and SVGEGT. CDR3 length equals 14 residues. The CDR3 here is CASSYGGPLKTQYF. The DNA for the CDR3 is TGTGCCAGCAGTTACGGGGGGCCCCTGAAGACCCAGTACTTC.

This clonotype was recorded at least ten times. This rearrangement joins TRBV4-1 to TRBJ1-5; D uncertain. The germline CDR1 and CDR2 sequences are MGHRA and YSYEKL. The CDR3 sequence is 15 residues long. V was cut by 1 base and J by 0 bases, with 7 bases left in between. CDR3: CASSQVPLSNQPQHF. In DNA, the CDR3 is TGCGCCAGCAGCCAAGTCCCGCTTAGCAATCAGCCCCAGCATTTT.

About this clonotype itself: A much larger clone is a single base away; this may be a read error. V usage is TRBV6-1 and J usage is TRBJ1-1, with a possible D match to TRBD1 (6 bases). CDR1 and CDR2 (germline): MNHNS, SASEGT. V was shortened by 3 bases and J by 4 bases, with 9 bases between the two germline ends. The CDR3 covers 13 residues. The CDR3 loop reads CASSEDSCTEAFF. The DNA for the CDR3 is TGTGCCAGCAGTGAGGACAGCTGCACTGAAGCTTTCTTT.